This is a list of T cell receptor beta chains from one sample in a study of response to subunit inactivated influenza vaccine. TCRdb passed the RT-PCR reads through MiXCR, listing each CDR3 protein once. The table lists roughly 540,000 distinct CDR3 sequences, around 21% of them singletons. This sample also appeared in a second study, on T cells expressing NK-cell markers.

Sequencing used CD4+ T cells sorted from PBMCs, obtained 11 to 12 days after vaccination. These receptors all stem from a man aged 50 to 59 who received an inactivated influenza vaccine. CDR3s leave out the opening cysteine and the closing phenylalanine or tryptophan. A D gene is named only where the DNA matches it firmly.

d_gene: NA; v_gene: TRBV6-5; CDR3aa: ASSYSKLEGAMGEQF
d_gene: TRBD2; v_gene: TRBV11-2; CDR3aa: ASSQRRDWRGVSYEQY
d_gene: NA; v_gene: TRBV19; CDR3aa: ASSPGTPYNEQF
d_gene: TRBD1; v_gene: TRBV24-1; CDR3aa: ATSGADRVPYEQY
d_gene: NA; v_gene: TRBV5-6; CDR3aa: ASSSGWASGANVLT
d_gene: NA; v_gene: TRBV6-1; CDR3aa: ASRRGPLSYNEQF
d_gene: NA; v_gene: TRBV7-2; CDR3aa: ASSSGSYTDTQY
d_gene: NA; v_gene: TRBV20-1; CDR3aa: SASPVQGSYEQY
d_gene: TRBD1; v_gene: TRBV6-1; CDR3aa: ANSDRALSTDTQY
d_gene: NA; v_gene: TRBV5-1; CDR3aa: ASREGLYSNQPQH
d_gene: NA; v_gene: TRBV5-5; CDR3aa: ASNAGLSTDTQY
d_gene: TRBD1; v_gene: TRBV11-1; CDR3aa: ASTPGQGPYEQY
d_gene: TRBD1; v_gene: TRBV5-1; CDR3aa: ASSLGSSGQGIYEQY
d_gene: NA; v_gene: TRBV2; CDR3aa: ASNPTTVEQF
d_gene: NA; v_gene: TRBV2; CDR3aa: ASTIEAGSSYNEQF
d_gene: NA; v_gene: TRBV12-3/TRBV12-4; CDR3aa: ASTQDPYTGELF
d_gene: TRBD2; v_gene: TRBV6-1; CDR3aa: ASRGGRASYNEQF
d_gene: TRBD2; v_gene: TRBV20-1; CDR3aa: SAKSFDERGNEQF
d_gene: NA; v_gene: TRBV12-3/TRBV12-4; CDR3aa: ASTPRQSTMNTEAF
d_gene: NA; v_gene: TRBV7-9; CDR3aa: ASSAVYNSPLH
d_gene: NA; v_gene: TRBV2; CDR3aa: ASSADISGNTIY
d_gene: TRBD2; v_gene: TRBV20-1; CDR3aa: SAPTSGITDTQY
d_gene: NA; v_gene: TRBV29-1; CDR3aa: SVAGGPNSPLH
d_gene: TRBD2; v_gene: TRBV29-1; CDR3aa: SVEPTSGGQETQY
d_gene: NA; v_gene: TRBV5-1; CDR3aa: ASSLGPAGDEQF
d_gene: TRBD1; v_gene: TRBV7-2; CDR3aa: ASSLWDRGSEQY
d_gene: NA; v_gene: TRBV20-1; CDR3aa: SAIGGNNLGETQY
d_gene: TRBD2; v_gene: TRBV29-1; CDR3aa: SVGRGTSPYNEQF
d_gene: NA; v_gene: TRBV11-2; CDR3aa: ASSLDLVVSSSSYEQY
d_gene: TRBD2; v_gene: TRBV15; CDR3aa: ATSPRLTGGAVNEQF
d_gene: TRBD1; v_gene: TRBV6-2/TRBV6-3; CDR3aa: ASDLNRGHEQY
d_gene: NA; v_gene: TRBV29-1; CDR3aa: SDISGLEAYEQY
d_gene: TRBD1; v_gene: TRBV5-1; CDR3aa: ASSSSRDRGGGYGYT
d_gene: TRBD1; v_gene: TRBV19; CDR3aa: ASIRTGGRTGELF
d_gene: NA; v_gene: TRBV7-2; CDR3aa: ASSLGMGRSETQY
d_gene: NA; v_gene: TRBV5-1; CDR3aa: ASSFVEKNTGELF
d_gene: NA; v_gene: TRBV3-1; CDR3aa: ASSQRGEETQY
d_gene: NA; v_gene: TRBV12-3/TRBV12-4; CDR3aa: ATRMEVARNTGELF
d_gene: TRBD1; v_gene: TRBV12-3/TRBV12-4; CDR3aa: ASRRTGVDYGYT
d_gene: TRBD2; v_gene: TRBV12-3/TRBV12-4; CDR3aa: ASSLTGTSTGELF
d_gene: NA; v_gene: TRBV9; CDR3aa: ASSVIRDKGEQF
d_gene: NA; v_gene: TRBV29-1; CDR3aa: SVEGGRRYGYT
d_gene: TRBD2; v_gene: TRBV12-3/TRBV12-4; CDR3aa: ASLSGANYEQY
d_gene: NA; v_gene: TRBV5-1; CDR3aa: ASSAQGWTEAF
d_gene: NA; v_gene: TRBV3-1; CDR3aa: ASSGTTGYEYEQY